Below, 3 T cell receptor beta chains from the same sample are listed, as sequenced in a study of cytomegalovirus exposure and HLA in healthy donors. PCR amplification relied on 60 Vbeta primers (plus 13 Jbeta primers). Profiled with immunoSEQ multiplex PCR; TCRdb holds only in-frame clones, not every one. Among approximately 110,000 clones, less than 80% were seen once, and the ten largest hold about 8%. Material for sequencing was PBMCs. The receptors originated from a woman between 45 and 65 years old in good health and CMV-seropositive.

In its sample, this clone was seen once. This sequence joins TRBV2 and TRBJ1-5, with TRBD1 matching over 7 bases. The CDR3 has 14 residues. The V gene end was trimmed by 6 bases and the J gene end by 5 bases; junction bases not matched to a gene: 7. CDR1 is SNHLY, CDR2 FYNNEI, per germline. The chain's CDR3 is CASSPGQADQPQHF. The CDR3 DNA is TGTGCCAGCAGCCCCGGACAGGCCGATCAGCCCCAGCATTTT.

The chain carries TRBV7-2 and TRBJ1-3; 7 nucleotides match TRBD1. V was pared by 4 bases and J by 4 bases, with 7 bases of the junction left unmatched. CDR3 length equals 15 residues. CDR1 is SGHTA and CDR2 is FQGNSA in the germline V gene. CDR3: CASSWGVGGGNTIYF. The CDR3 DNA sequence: TGTGCCAGCAGCTGGGGGGTAGGGGGCGGAAACACCATATATTTT. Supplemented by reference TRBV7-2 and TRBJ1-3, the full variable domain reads GAGVSQSPSNKVTEKGKDVELRCDPISGHTALYWYRQSLGQGLEFLIYFQGNSAPDKSGLPSDRFSAERTGGSVSTLTIQRTQQEDSAVYLCASSWGVGGGNTIYFGEGSWLTVV.

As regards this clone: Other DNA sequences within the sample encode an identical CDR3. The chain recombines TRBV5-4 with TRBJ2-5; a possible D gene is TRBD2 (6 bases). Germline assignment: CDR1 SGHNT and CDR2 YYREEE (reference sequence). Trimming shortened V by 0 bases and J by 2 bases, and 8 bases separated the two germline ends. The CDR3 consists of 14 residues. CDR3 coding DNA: TGTGCCAGCAGCTTGGACGGGGGTCAAGAGACCCAGTACTTC. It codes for CASSLDGGQETQYF.